This T cell receptor (beta chain) was documented in a study of technical replicates of blood from a few donors. Germline V gene lookup returns CDR1 SGHRS and CDR2 YFSETQ. The CDR3 has 17 amino acids. V lost 4 bases to trimming and J lost 0 bases; unmatched junction nucleotides: 13. Generated by immunoSEQ multiplex PCR, the TCRdb table keeps only in-frame clones and is missing some. The data hold almost 85,000 clones, with 95% to 98% observed a single time. Material: T cells isolated from PBMCs. The TCR sequence derives from a human donor in good health. The V and J genes are TRBV5-1 and TRBJ2-7, with 7 bases aligning to TRBD1. CDR3 sequence (DNA): TGCGCCAGCAGCCCATCCGGGACCGGGACAGCCTCCTACGAGCAGTACTTC. The encoded protein is CASSPSGTGTASYEQYF.